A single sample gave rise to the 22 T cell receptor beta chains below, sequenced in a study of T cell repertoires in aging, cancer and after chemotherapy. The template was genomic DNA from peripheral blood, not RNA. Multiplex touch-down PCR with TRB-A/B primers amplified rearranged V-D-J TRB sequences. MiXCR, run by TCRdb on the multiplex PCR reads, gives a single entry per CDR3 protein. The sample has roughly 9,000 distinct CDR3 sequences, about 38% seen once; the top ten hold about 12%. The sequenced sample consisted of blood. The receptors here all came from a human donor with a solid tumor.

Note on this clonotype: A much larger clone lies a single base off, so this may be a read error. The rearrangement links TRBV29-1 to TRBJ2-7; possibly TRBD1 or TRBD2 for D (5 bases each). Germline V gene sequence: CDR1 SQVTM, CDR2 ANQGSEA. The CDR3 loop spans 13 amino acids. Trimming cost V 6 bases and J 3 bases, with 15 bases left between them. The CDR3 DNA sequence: TGCAGCGTAGGTAAGGGACGGGGCTACGAGCAGTACTTC. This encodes CSVGKGRGYEQYF.

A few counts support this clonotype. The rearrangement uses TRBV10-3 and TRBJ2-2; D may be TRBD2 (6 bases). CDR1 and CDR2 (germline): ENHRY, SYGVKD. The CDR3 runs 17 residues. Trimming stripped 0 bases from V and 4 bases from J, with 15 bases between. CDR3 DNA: TGTGCCATCAGTGAGTCACCAGGGTTCGGGGGCACCGGGGAGCTGTTTTTT. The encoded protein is CAISESPGFGGTGELFF.

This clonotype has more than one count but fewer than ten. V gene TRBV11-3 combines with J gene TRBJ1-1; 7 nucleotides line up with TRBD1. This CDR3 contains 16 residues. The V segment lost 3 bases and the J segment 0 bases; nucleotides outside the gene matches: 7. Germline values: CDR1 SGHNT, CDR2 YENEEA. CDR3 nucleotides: TGTGCCAGCAGCTTTTGGACAGGAGTACTGAACACTGAAGCTTTCTTT. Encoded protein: CASSFWTGVLNTEAFF.

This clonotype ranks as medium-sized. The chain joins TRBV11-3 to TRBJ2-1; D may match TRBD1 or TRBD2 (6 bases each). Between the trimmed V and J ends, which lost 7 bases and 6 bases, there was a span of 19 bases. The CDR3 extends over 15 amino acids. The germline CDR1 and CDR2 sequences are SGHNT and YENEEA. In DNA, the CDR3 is TGTGCCAGCACCTCCCGACAGGAGGGACGCAATGAGCAGTTCTTC. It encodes CASTSRQEGRNEQFF. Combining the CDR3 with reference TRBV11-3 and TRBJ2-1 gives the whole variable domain EAGVVQSPRYKIIEKKQPVAFWCNPISGHNTLYWYLQNLGQGPELLIRYENEEAVDDSQLPKDRFSAERLKGVDSTLKIQPAELGDSAVYLCASTSRQEGRNEQFFGPGTRLTVL.

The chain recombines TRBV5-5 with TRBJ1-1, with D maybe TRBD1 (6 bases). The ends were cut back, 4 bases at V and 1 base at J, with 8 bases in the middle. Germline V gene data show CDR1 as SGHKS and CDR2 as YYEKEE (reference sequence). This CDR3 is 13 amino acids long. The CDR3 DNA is TGTGCCAGCAGCCGACAGGCGAACACTGAAGCTTTCTTT. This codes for CASSRQANTEAFF.

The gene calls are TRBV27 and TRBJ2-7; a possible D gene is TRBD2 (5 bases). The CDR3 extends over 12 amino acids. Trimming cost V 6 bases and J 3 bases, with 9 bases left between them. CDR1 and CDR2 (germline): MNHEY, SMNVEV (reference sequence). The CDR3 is CASRGGYYEQYF. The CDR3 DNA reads TGTGCCAGCAGGGGCGGGTACTACGAGCAGTACTTC.

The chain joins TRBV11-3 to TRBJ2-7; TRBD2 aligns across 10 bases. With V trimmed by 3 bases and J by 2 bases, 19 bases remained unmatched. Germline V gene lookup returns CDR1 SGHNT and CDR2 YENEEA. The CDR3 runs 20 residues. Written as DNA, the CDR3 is TGTGCCAGCAGCTTGATTGCGGGTGGAACTAGCGGGATTCGTGCCTACGAGCAGTACTTC. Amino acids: CASSLIAGGTSGIRAYEQYF.

CDR3 loop: CASSPPGSPLHF. As DNA, the CDR3 is TGTGCCAGCAGTCCCCCCGGTTCACCCCTCCACTTT. The gene calls are TRBV6-5 and TRBJ1-6; no clear D gene. The CDR3 covers 12 residues. Germline V gives CDR1 MNHEY, CDR2 SVGAGI. The ends were cut back, 5 bases at V and 9 bases at J, with 8 bases in the middle.

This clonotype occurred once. The CDR3 is CASSPPQGGPEAFF. For the CDR3, the DNA is TGTGCCAGCAGCCCCCCCCAGGGGGGCCCTGAAGCTTTCTTT. J is TRBJ1-1 and V is TRBV13; 7 bases are shared with TRBD1. The germline CDR1 and CDR2 sequences are PRHDT and FYEKMQ (reference sequence). J gave up 6 bases and V 5 bases, and 9 bases lay outside the gene matches. This CDR3 is built from 14 residues.

The DNA of the CDR3 is TGTGCCAGCTCACCACAGGCCCTACAGGGTGGGAACACTGAAGCTTTCTTT. Encoded protein: CASSPQALQGGNTEAFF. This chain joins TRBV18 and TRBJ1-1, with D perhaps TRBD1 (6 bases). There are 17 residues in the CDR3. The V end was cut by 1 base, the J end by 1 base, with 16 bases between. CDR1 and CDR2 from the germline V gene are KGHSH and LQKENI.

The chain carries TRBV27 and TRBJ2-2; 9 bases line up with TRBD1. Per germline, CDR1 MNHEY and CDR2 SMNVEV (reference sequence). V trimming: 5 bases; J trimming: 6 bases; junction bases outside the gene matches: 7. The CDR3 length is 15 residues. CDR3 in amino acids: CASSRAGTGSGELFF. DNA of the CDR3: TGTGCCAGCAGTCGCGCCGGGACAGGGTCCGGGGAGCTGTTTTTT.

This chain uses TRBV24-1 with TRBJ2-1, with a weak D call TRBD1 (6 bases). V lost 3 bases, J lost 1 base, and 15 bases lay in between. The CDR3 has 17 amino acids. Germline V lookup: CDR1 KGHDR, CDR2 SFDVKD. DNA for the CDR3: TGTGCCACCAGTGATGAACAGGGAGTATCGTCCTACAATGAGCAGTTCTTC. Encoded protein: CATSDEQGVSSYNEQFF.

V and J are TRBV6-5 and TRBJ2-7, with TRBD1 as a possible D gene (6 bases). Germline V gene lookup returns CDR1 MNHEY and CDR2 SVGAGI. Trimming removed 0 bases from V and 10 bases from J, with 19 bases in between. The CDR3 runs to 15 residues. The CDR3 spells CASSYSIITGFEQYF. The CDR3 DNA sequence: TGTGCCAGCAGTTACTCCATAATAACAGGGTTCGAACAGTACTTC.

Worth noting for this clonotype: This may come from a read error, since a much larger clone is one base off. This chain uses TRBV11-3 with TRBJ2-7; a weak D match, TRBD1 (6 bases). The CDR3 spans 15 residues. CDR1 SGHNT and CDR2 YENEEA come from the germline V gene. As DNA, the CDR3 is TGTGCCAGCAGCCCCAGGGGACATCGGCCCTACGAGCGGTACTTC. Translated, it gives CASSPRGHRPYERYF. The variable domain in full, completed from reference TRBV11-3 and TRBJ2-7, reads EAGVVQSPRYKIIEKKQPVAFWCNPISGHNTLYWYLQNLGQGPELLIRYENEEAVDDSQLPKDRFSAERLKGVDSTLKIQPAELGDSAVYLCASSPRGHRPYERYFGPGTRLTVT.

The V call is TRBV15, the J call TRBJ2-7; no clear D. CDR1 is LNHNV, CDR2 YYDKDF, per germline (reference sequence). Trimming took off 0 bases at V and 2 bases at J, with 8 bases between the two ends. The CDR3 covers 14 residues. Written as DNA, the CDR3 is TGTGCCACCAGCAGAGATAGGGCCGCCTACGAGCAGTACTTC. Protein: CATSRDRAAYEQYF.

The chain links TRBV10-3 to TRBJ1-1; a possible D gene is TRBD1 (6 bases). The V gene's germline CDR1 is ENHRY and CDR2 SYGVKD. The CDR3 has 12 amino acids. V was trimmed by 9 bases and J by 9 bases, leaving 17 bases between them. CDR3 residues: CAIKDRSPKAFF. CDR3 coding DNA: TGTGCCATAAAGGACAGATCACCGAAAGCTTTCTTT.

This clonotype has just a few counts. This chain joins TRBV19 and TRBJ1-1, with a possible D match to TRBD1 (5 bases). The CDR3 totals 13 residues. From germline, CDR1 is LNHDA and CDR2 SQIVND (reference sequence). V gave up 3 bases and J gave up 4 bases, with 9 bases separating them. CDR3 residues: CASSIRESTEAFF. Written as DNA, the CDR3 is TGTGCCAGTAGTATCAGGGAGAGCACTGAAGCTTTCTTT.

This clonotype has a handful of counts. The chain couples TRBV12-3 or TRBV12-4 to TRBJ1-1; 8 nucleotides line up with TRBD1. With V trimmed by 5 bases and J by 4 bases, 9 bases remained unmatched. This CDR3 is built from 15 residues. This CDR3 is CASSPGQAWGTEAFF. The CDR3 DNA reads TGTGCCAGCAGTCCGGGACAGGCCTGGGGCACTGAAGCTTTCTTT.

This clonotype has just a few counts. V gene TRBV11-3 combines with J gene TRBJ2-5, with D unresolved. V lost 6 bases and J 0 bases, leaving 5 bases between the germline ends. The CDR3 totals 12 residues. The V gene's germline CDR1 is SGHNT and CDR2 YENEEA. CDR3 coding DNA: TGTGCCAGCAGGGCCGACCAAGAGACCCAGTACTTC. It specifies CASRADQETQYF.

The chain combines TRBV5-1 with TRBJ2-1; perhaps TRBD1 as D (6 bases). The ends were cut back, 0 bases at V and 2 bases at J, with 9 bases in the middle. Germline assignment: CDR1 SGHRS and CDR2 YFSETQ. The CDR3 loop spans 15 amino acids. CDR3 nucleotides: TGCGCCAGCAGCTTGGCCAGGGGAACCTACAATGAGCAGTTCTTC. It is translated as CASSLARGTYNEQFF.

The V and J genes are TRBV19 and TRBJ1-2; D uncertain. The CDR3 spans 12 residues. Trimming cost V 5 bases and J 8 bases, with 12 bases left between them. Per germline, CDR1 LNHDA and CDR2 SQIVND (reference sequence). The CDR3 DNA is TGTGCCAGTAGTCTTGGGATGTCCGGCTACACCTTC. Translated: CASSLGMSGYTF.

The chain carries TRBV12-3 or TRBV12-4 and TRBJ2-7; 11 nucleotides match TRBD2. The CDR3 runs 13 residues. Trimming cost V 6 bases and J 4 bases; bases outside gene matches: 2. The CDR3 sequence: CASSPSGGYEQYF. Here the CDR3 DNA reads TGTGCCAGCAGCCCTAGCGGGGGGTACGAGCAGTACTTC.